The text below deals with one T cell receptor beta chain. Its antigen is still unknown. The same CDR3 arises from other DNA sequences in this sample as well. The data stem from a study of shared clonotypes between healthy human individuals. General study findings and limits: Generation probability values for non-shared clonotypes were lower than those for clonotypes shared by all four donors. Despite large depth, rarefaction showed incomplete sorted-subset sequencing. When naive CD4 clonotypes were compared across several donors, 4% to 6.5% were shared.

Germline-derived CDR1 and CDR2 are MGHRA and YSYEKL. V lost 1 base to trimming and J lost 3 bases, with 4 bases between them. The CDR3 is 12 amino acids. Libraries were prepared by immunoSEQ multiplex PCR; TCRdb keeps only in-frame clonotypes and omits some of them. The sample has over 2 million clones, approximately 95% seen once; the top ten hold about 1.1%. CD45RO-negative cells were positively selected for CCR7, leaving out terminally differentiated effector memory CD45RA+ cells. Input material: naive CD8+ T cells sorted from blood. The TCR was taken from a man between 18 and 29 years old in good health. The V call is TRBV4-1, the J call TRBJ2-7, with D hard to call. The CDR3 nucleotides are TGCGCCAGCAGCCAAGCTGGCTACGAGCAGTACTTC. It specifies CASSQAGYEQYF.